The 20 T cell receptor beta chains in this list originate from one sample, sequenced in a study of T cell responses to AZD1222 COVID-19 vaccine. The method was immunoSEQ multiplex PCR; TCRdb's version includes in-frame clones alone and lacks a portion of them. The data hold 60,000 or so clones, with 84% observed a single time. The input for sequencing was peripheral blood, taken on day 0 of AZD1222 vaccination. The receptors were sampled from an adult in good health.

This clone was recorded only once. The chain has TRBV13 and TRBJ1-1; 7 nucleotides align to TRBD1. The CDR3 covers 15 residues. CDR1 and CDR2 from the germline V gene are PRHDT and FYEKMQ (reference sequence). With V trimmed by 5 bases and J by 1 base, 7 bases remained unmatched. The CDR3 sequence: CASSAGGQPNTEAFF. In nucleotides, the CDR3 is TGTGCCAGCAGCGCCGGGGGACAGCCGAACACTGAAGCTTTCTTT.

This sequence joins TRBV7-9 and TRBJ1-2; weak D call: TRBD1 (6 bases). CDR1 is SEHNR, CDR2 FQNEAQ, per germline (reference sequence). This CDR3 comprises 18 residues. The V gene lost 2 bases and the J gene lost 4 bases, with 23 bases spanning the gap. CDR3 residues: CASSLYPGHDGTFYGYTF. CDR3 nucleotides: TGTGCCAGCAGCTTATATCCGGGACACGATGGGACTTTCTATGGCTACACCTTC.

The V and J genes are TRBV30 and TRBJ1-4, with a tentative D call TRBD1 (5 bases). The CDR3 has 14 amino acids. CDR1 is GTSNPN, CDR2 SVGIG, per germline (reference sequence). V lost 1 base and J lost 8, with 14 bases in between. CDR3 sequence: CAWSGGRADEKLFF. The CDR3 DNA follows: TGTGCCTGGAGTGGTGGCAGGGCAGACGAAAAACTGTTTTTT.

The chain combines TRBV11-3 with TRBJ1-2, with a weak D call TRBD1 (6 bases). V gave up 4 bases and J gave up 5 bases, with 23 bases separating them. Per the germline V gene, CDR1 is SGHNT and CDR2 is YENEEA. The CDR3 consists of 17 residues. As DNA, the CDR3 is TGTGCCAGCAGCTCCACAGGGACCACGGTCGAGACTTATGGCTACACCTTC. Amino acid sequence: CASSSTGTTVETYGYTF. Supplemented by reference TRBV11-3 and TRBJ1-2, the full variable domain reads EAGVVQSPRYKIIEKKQPVAFWCNPISGHNTLYWYLQNLGQGPELLIRYENEEAVDDSQLPKDRFSAERLKGVDSTLKIQPAELGDSAVYLCASSSTGTTVETYGYTFGSGTRLTVV.

The chain links TRBV4-1 to TRBJ2-1; 16 nucleotides match TRBD2. This CDR3 has 19 amino acids. Unmatched junction bases numbered 13, after V lost 3 bases and J lost 8 bases. Germline CDR1 is MGHRA and CDR2 is YSYEKL. CDR3 DNA sequence: TGCGCCAGCAGCCACCCGGGACTAGCGGGAGGGCCAAGGAGAGATGAGCAGTTCTTC. It specifies CASSHPGLAGGPRRDEQFF.

The rearrangement joins TRBV4-3 to TRBJ2-7; no clear D. Trimming stripped 1 base from V and 3 bases from J, with 10 bases between. Germline CDR1 reads LGHNA; CDR2 reads YSLEER. The CDR3 is 14 amino acids. The CDR3 loop reads CASSQGILFYEQYF. The DNA of the CDR3 is TGCGCCAGCAGCCAAGGGATTCTCTTCTACGAGCAGTACTTC.

The J gene is TRBJ1-5, the V gene TRBV28, with D hard to call. The germline CDR1 and CDR2 sequences are MDHEN and SYDVKM. The ends were cut back, 7 bases at V and 2 bases at J, with 18 bases in the middle. The CDR3 contains 16 residues. The CDR3 loop is CASTPMTLRGNQPQHF. CDR3 nucleotide sequence: TGTGCCAGCACCCCGATGACTCTCCGAGGCAATCAGCCCCAGCATTTT.

This chain connects TRBV30 to TRBJ1-5; D is perhaps TRBD1 (5 bases). This CDR3 is built from 13 residues. With 5 bases removed from V and 11 bases from J, the gap between germline ends came to 19 bases. From germline, CDR1 is GTSNPN and CDR2 SVGIG (reference sequence). The CDR3 sequence: CAWGRSGVWTQHF. DNA of the CDR3: TGTGCCTGGGGTCGATCGGGGGTGTGGACCCAGCATTTT. The whole variable domain, remainder taken from reference TRBV30 and TRBJ1-5, is SQTIHQWPATLVQPVGSPLSLECTVEGTSNPNLYWYRQAAGRGLQLLFYSVGIGQISSEVPQNLSASRPQDRQFILSSKKLLLSDSGFYLCAWGRSGVWTQHFGDGTRLSIL.

The V call is TRBV28, the J call TRBJ2-7, with 9 bases identical to TRBD1. Germline CDR1 and CDR2: MDHEN and SYDVKM. The ends lost 7 bases at V and 0 bases at J; junction bases unmatched: 7. The CDR3 is 15 residues long. The DNA for the CDR3 is TGTGCCAGCACCCCTACAGGGGGCTCCTCCTACGAGCAGTACTTC. It codes for CASTPTGGSSYEQYF.

This clone was detected only a few times. The V gene is TRBV7-9, the J gene TRBJ1-2, with 8 nucleotides matching TRBD1. Germline CDR1 reads SEHNR; CDR2 reads FQNEAQ (reference sequence). J gave up 3 bases and V 8 bases, and 5 bases lay outside the gene matches. CDR3 size: 13 residues. As DNA, the CDR3 is TGTGCCAGCCAACTACAGGGGGACTATGGCTACACCTTC. Translating gives CASQLQGDYGYTF.

The V call is TRBV11-2, the J call TRBJ1-6; D might be TRBD1 (6 bases). V was shortened by 5 bases and J by 2 bases, with 10 bases between the two germline ends. The CDR3 consists of 15 residues. Per the germline V gene, CDR1 is SGHAT and CDR2 is FQNNGV. CDR3 bases: TGTGCCAGCAGCCTTCGGGACACCTATAATTCACCCCTCCACTTT. Residues: CASSLRDTYNSPLHF.

This sequence joins TRBV3-1 (or the pseudogene TRBV3-2) and TRBJ1-5, with no clear D. CDR3 size: 16 residues. Looked up from germline, CDR1 is LGHDT and CDR2 is YNNKEL (reference sequence). Trimming shortened V by 1 base and J by 0 bases, and 10 bases separated the two germline ends. The DNA of the CDR3 is TGTGCCAGCAGCCAAGGGGCAGCTATTAGCAATCAGCCCCAGCATTTT. It yields the protein CASSQGAAISNQPQHF.

This rearrangement joins TRBV4-3 to TRBJ2-1; tentative D call: TRBD1 (8 bases). V lost 0 bases and J lost 15, with 27 bases in between. The germline CDR1 and CDR2 sequences are LGHNA and YSLEER. CDR3 length: 17 residues. CDR3 amino acids: CASSQESGTGKLARPFF. Here the CDR3 DNA reads TGCGCCAGCAGCCAAGAATCGGGGACAGGCAAACTAGCGCGGCCGTTCTTC.

The rearrangement uses TRBV7-3 and TRBJ2-3, with D perhaps matching TRBD2 (5 bases). V shed 0 bases and J shed 6 bases, with 16 bases lying between them. CDR1 and CDR2 from the germline V gene are SGHTA and FQGTGA. The CDR3 consists of 16 residues. The CDR3 protein is CASSLTSGSPGDTQYF. The CDR3 DNA follows: TGTGCCAGCAGCTTAACGTCAGGATCCCCGGGGGATACGCAGTATTTT.

This clone was detected many times. This chain joins TRBV9 and TRBJ1-1, with 7 bases aligning to TRBD1. The V gene's germline CDR1 is SGDLS and CDR2 YYNGEE. The CDR3 is made up of 14 amino acids. The V segment lost 4 bases and the J segment 4 bases; nucleotides outside the gene matches: 7. In DNA, the CDR3 is TGTGCCAGCAGCACAGGGGAATTAGTCACTGAAGCTTTCTTT. As protein: CASSTGELVTEAFF.

This clone appeared a few times. The chain couples TRBV6-2 or TRBV6-3 to TRBJ1-1; D remains unclear. V lost 0 bases and J lost 8, with 10 bases in between. This CDR3 is 13 amino acids long. Germline V gene data show CDR1 as MNHEY and CDR2 as SVGEGT. DNA of the CDR3: TGTGCCAGCAGTTACTCAGGAGGCCTAGAAGCTTTCTTT. Translation: CASSYSGGLEAFF.

This clone was detected only once. The V and J genes are TRBV5-1 and TRBJ2-2; 8 nucleotides line up with TRBD1. V shed 6 bases, J shed 6 bases, and the junction held 4 bases outside the gene matches. The CDR3 covers 13 residues. Germline CDR1 is SGHRS and CDR2 is YFSETQ. The CDR3 reads CASMDREAGELFF. The CDR3 DNA sequence: TGCGCCAGCATGGACAGGGAGGCCGGGGAGCTGTTTTTT.

V is TRBV6-5 and J is TRBJ2-7; the D gene is possibly TRBD1 (6 bases). The germline gives CDR1 MNHEY, CDR2 SVGAGI. Between the trimmed V and J ends, which lost 5 bases and 2 bases, there was a span of 13 bases. The CDR3 is 14 residues long. This CDR3 is CASSRTESTYEQYF. CDR3 bases: TGTGCCAGCAGTCGGACAGAATCCACCTACGAGCAGTACTTC.

V and J are TRBV18 and TRBJ2-1, with D perhaps TRBD1 (5 bases). This CDR3 is 13 amino acids long. Trimming pared 2 bases from V and 10 bases from J, leaving 12 bases between. Germline CDR1 reads KGHSH; CDR2 reads LQKENI. CDR3 amino acids: CASSPEGVGEQFF. CDR3 sequence (DNA): TGTGCCAGCTCACCAGAAGGGGTTGGGGAGCAGTTCTTC.

The chain recombines TRBV7-8 with TRBJ2-7; D gene unclear. The CDR3 loop spans 14 amino acids. CDR1 and CDR2 (germline): SGHVS, FQNEAQ. The ends were cut back, 1 base at V and 2 bases at J, with 9 bases in the middle. CDR3 DNA: TGTGCCAGCAGCTTAGGAGAACTGGCCTACGAGCAGTACGTC. Translated: CASSLGELAYEQYV.